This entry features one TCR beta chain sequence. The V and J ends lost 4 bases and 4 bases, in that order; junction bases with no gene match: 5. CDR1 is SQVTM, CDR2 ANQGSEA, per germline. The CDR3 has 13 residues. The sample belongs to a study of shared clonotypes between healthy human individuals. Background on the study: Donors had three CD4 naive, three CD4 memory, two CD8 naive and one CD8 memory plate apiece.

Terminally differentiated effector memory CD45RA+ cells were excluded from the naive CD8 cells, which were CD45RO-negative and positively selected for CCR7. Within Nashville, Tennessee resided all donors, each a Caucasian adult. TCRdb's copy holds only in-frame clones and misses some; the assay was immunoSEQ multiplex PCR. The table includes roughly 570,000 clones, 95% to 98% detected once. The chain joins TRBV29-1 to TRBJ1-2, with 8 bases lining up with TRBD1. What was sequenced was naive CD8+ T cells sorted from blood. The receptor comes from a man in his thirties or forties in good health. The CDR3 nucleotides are TGCAGCGTTGGCTTCAGGGGGCTCTATGGCTACACCTTC. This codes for CSVGFRGLYGYTF.